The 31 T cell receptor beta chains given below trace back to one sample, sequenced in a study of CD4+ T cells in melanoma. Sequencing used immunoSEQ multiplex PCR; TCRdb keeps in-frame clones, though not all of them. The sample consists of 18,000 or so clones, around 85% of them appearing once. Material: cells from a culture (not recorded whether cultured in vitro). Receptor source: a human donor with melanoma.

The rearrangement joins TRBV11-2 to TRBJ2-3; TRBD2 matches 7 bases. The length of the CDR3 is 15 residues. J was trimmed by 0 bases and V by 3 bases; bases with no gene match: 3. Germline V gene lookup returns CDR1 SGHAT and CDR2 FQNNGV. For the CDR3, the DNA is TGTGCCAGCAGCTTGAGCGGGGACAGCACAGATACGCAGTATTTT. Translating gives CASSLSGDSTDTQYF.

CDR3 sequence: CASSFLAGSNNEQFF. In DNA form, the CDR3 reads TGCGCCAGCAGCTTCCTAGCGGGGAGTAACAATGAGCAGTTCTTC. The chain recombines TRBV5-1 with TRBJ2-1; 9 bases are shared with TRBD2. The V gene end was trimmed by 2 bases and the J gene end by 5 bases; junction bases not matched to a gene: 5. This CDR3 is 15 amino acids long. CDR1 is SGHRS, CDR2 YFSETQ, per germline.

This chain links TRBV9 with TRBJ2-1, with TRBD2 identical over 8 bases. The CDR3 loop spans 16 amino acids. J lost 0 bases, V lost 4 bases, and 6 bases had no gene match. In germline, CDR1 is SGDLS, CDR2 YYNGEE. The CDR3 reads CASSLSGVSSYNEQFF. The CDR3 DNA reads TGTGCCAGCAGCCTTAGCGGGGTAAGCTCCTACAATGAGCAGTTCTTC.

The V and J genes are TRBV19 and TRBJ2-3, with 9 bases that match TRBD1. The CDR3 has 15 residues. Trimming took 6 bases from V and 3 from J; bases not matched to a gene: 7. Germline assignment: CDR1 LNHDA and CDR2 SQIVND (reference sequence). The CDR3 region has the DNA TGTGCCAGTAGACACAGGGGGCTTAGAACAGATACGCAGTATTTT. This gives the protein CASRHRGLRTDTQYF.

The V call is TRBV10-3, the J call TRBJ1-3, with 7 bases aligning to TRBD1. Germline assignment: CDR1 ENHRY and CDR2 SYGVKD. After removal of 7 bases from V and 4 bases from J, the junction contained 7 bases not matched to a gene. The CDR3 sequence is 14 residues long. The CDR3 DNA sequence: TGTGCCATCAATCCGACAGGGTGGGGAAACACCATATATTTT. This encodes CAINPTGWGNTIYF.

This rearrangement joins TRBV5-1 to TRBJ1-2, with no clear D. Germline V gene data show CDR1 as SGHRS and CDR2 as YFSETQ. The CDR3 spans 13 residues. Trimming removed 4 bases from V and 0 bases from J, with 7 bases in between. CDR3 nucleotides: TGCGCCAGCAGCGCTAACCCTAACTATGGCTACACCTTC. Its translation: CASSANPNYGYTF.

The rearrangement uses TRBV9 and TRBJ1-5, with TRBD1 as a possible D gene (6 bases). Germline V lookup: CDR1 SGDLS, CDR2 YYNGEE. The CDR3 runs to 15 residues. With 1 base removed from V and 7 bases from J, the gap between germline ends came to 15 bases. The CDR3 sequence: CASSVTGQGSQPQHF. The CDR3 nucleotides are TGTGCCAGCAGCGTAACGGGACAAGGCAGCCAGCCCCAGCATTTT. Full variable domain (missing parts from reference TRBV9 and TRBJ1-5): DSGVTQTPKHLITATGQRVTLRCSPRSGDLSVYWYQQSLDQGLQFLIQYYNGEERAKGNILERFSAQQFPDLHSELNLSSLELGDSALYFCASSVTGQGSQPQHFGDGTRLSIL.

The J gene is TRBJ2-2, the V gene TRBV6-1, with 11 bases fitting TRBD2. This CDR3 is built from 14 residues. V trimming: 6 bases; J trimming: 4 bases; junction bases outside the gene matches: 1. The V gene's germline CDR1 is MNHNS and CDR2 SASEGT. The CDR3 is CASRTSGATGELFF. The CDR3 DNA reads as TGTGCCAGCAGGACTAGCGGGGCCACCGGGGAGCTGTTTTTT.

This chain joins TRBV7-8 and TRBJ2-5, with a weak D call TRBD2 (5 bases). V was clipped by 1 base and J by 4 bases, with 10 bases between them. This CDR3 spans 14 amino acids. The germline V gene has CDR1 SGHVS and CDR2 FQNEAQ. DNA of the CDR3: TGTGCCAGCAGCTTAGGCACTAGGAGAGAGACCCAGTACTTC. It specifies CASSLGTRRETQYF.

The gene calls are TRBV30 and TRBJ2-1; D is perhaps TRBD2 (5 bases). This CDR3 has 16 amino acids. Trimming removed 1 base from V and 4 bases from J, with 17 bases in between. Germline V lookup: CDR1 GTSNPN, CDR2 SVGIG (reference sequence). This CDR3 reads CAWSDWATREYNEQFF. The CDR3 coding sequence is TGTGCCTGGAGTGATTGGGCGACACGGGAATACAATGAGCAGTTCTTC. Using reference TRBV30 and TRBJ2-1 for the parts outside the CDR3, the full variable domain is SQTIHQWPATLVQPVGSPLSLECTVEGTSNPNLYWYRQAAGRGLQLLFYSVGIGQISSEVPQNLSASRPQDRQFILSSKKLLLSDSGFYLCAWSDWATREYNEQFFGPGTRLTVL.

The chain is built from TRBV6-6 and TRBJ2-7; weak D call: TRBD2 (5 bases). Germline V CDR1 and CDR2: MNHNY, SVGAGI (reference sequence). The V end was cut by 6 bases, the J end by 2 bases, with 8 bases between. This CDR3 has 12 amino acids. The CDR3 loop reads CASSGVPYEQYF. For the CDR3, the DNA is TGTGCCAGCAGCGGGGTACCCTACGAGCAGTACTTC.

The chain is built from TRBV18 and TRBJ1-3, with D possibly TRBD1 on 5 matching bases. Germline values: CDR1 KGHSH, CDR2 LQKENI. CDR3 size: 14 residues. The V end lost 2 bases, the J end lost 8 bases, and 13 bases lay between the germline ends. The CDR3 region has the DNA TGTGCCAGCTCACCAACGGACACCGGGCACACCATATATTTT. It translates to CASSPTDTGHTIYF.

The CDR3 nucleotides read TGTGCCAGCAGCCAAGGTTCGGGCTGGGAGCAGTTCTTC. Residues: CASSQGSGWEQFF. The chain has TRBV14 and TRBJ2-1; D remains unclear. Germline V gene sequence: CDR1 SGHDN, CDR2 FVKESK. The ends were cut back, 1 base at V and 10 bases at J, with 11 bases in the middle. CDR3 length equals 13 residues.

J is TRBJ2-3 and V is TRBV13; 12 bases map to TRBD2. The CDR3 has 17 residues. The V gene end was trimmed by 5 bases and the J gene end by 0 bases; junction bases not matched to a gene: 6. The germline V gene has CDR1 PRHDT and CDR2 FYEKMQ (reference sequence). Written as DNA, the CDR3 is TGTGCCAGCAGCCGACTAGCGGGGGTGCAAAGCACAGATACGCAGTATTTT. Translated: CASSRLAGVQSTDTQYF.

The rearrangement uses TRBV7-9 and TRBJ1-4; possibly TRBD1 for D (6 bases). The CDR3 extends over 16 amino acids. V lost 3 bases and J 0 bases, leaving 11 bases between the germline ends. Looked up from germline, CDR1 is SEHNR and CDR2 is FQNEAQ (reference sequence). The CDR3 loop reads CASSFLRGTTNEKLFF. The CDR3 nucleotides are TGTGCCAGCAGCTTTTTGAGGGGGACAACTAATGAAAAACTGTTTTTT.

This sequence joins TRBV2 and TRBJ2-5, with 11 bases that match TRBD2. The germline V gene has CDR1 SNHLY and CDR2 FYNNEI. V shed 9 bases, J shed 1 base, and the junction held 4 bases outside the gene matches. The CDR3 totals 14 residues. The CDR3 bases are TGTGCCAGGACTAGCGGGGCTTTCCAAGAGACCCAGTACTTC. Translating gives CARTSGAFQETQYF.

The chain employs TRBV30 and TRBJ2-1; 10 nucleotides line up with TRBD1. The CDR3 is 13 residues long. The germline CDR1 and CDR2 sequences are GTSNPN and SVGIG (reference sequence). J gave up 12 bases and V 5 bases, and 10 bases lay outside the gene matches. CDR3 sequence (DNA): TGTGCCTGGTCCCCGGGACAGGGGATATGGCAGTTCTTC. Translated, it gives CAWSPGQGIWQFF.

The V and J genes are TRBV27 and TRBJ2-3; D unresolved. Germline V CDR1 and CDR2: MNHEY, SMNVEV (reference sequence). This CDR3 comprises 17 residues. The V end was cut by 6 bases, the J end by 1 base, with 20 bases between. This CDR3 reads CASSKVWTAQGTDTQYF. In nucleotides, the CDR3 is TGTGCCAGCAGCAAAGTTTGGACGGCTCAAGGCACAGATACGCAGTATTTT.

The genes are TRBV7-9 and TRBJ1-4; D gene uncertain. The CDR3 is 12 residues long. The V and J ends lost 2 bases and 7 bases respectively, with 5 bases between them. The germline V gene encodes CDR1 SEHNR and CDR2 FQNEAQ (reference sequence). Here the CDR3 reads CASSLLGEKLFF. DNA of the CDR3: TGTGCCAGCAGCTTATTAGGTGAAAAACTGTTTTTT.

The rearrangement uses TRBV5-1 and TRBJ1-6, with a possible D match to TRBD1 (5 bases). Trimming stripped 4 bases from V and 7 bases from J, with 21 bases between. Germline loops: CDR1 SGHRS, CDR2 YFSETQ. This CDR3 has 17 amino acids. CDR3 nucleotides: TGCGCCAGCAGCCTGGATTATTCAGGGATGCGCAATTCACCCCTCCACTTT. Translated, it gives CASSLDYSGMRNSPLHF.

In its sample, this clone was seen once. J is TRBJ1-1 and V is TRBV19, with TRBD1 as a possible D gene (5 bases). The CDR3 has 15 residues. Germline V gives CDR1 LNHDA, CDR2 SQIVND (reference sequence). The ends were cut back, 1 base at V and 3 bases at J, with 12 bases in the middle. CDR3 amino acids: CASSIAATGDTEAFF. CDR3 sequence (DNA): TGTGCCAGTAGTATAGCGGCCACGGGGGACACTGAAGCTTTCTTT.

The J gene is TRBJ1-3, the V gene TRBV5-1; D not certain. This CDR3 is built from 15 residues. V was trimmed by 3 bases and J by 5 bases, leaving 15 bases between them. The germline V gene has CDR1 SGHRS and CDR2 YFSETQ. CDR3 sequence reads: CASSSLGESRNTIYF. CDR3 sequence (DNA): TGCGCCAGCAGCTCACTCGGGGAGTCCAGAAACACCATATATTTT.

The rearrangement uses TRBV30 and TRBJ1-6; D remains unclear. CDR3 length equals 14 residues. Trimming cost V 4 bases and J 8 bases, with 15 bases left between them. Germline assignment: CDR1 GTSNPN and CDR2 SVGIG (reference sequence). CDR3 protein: CAWTPQDRDSPLHF. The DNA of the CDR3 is TGTGCCTGGACCCCCCAGGATAGGGATTCACCCCTCCACTTT.

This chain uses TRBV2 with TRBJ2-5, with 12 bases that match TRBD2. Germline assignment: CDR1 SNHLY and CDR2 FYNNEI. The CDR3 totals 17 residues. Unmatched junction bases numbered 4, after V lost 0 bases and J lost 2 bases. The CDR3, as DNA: TGTGCCAGCAGTGAAGCGACCCTAGCGGGGGGGCAAGAGACCCAGTACTTC. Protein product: CASSEATLAGGQETQYF.

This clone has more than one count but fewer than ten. The CDR3, as DNA: TGCGCCAGCAGTGAGCCAGCGTCGGGCAGTGGCAATCAGCCCCAGCATTTT. Its translation: CASSEPASGSGNQPQHF. This chain links TRBV10-1 with TRBJ1-5; D is uncertain. Trimming took off 2 bases at V and 2 bases at J, with 16 bases between the two ends. From germline, CDR1 is WNHNN and CDR2 SYGVQD (reference sequence). The CDR3 contains 17 residues.

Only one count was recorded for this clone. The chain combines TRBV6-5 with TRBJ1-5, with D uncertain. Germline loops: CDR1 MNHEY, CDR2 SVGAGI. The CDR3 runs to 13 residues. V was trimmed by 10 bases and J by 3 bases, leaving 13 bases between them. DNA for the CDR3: TGTGCCACACGTGCGGGTTCCAATCAGCCCCAGCATTTT. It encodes CATRAGSNQPQHF.

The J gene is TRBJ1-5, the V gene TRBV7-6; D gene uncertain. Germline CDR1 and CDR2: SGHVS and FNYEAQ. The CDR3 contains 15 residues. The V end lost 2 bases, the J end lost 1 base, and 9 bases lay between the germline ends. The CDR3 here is CASSLQTGSNQPQHF. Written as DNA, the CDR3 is TGTGCCAGCAGCTTACAGACTGGGAGCAATCAGCCCCAGCATTTT.

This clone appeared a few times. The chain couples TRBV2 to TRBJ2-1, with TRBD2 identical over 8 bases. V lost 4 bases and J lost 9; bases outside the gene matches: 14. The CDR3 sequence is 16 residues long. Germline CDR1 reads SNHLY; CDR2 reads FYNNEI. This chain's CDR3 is CASSGNGGAGRIEQFF. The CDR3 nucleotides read TGTGCCAGCAGTGGGAACGGGGGGGCAGGTCGTATTGAGCAGTTCTTC.

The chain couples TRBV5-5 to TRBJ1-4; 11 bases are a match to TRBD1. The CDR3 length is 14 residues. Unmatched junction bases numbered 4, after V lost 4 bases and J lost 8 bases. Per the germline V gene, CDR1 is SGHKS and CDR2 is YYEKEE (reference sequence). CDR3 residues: CASSPGQGGEKLFF. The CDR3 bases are TGTGCCAGCAGCCCGGGACAGGGGGGCGAAAAACTGTTTTTT.

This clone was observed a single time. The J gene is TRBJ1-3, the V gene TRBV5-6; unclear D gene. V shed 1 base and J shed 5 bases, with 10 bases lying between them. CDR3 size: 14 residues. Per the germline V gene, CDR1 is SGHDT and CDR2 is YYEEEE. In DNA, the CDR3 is TGTGCCAGCAGCTTGCGTAACCCCCGAAACACCATATATTTT. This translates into CASSLRNPRNTIYF.

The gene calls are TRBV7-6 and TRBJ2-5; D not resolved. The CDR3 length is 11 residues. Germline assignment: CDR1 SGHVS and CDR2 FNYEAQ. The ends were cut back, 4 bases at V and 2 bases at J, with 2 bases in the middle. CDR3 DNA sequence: TGTGCCAGCAGCTCGCAAGAGACCCAGTACTTC. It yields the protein CASSSQETQYF. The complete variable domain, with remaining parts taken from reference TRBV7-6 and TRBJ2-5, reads GAGVSQSPRYKVTKRGQDVALRCDPISGHVSLYWYRQALGQGPEFLTYFNYEAQQDKSGLPNDRFSAERPEGSISTLTIQRTEQRDSAMYRCASSSQETQYFGPGTRLLVL.